Each of the 10 T cell receptor beta chains below was sequenced from the same sample in a study of blood T cell repertoires in COVID-19. Generated by immunoSEQ multiplex PCR, the TCRdb table keeps only in-frame clones and is missing some. The top ten hold approximately 3.4% of the sample, which has roughly 220,000 clones, around 91% seen once. Sequencing input: PBMCs or T cells enriched from blood (not recorded which). All receptors come from a woman aged 18-29 years in a cohort exposed to, infected with or recovered from COVID-19 (not recorded which).

This chain joins TRBV30 and TRBJ1-1; perhaps TRBD1 as D (5 bases). Looked up from germline, CDR1 is GTSNPN and CDR2 is SVGIG (reference sequence). Between the trimmed V and J ends, which lost 2 bases and 5 bases, there was a span of 12 bases. CDR3 size: 13 residues. The CDR3 reads CAWSPIGGTEAFF. As DNA, the CDR3 is TGTGCCTGGAGTCCGATTGGGGGGACTGAAGCTTTCTTT.

This clone was detected once. The rearrangement links TRBV11-2 to TRBJ1-1; D gene unclear. The CDR3 totals 16 residues. Germline V gene lookup returns CDR1 SGHAT and CDR2 FQNNGV. V gave up 3 bases and J gave up 2 bases, with 16 bases separating them. This chain's CDR3 is CASSFMYGYENTEAFF. CDR3 DNA: TGTGCCAGCAGCTTTATGTACGGGTATGAAAACACTGAAGCTTTCTTT.

This chain links TRBV4-2 with TRBJ2-5; TRBD1 aligns across 8 bases. CDR1 and CDR2 from the germline V gene are LGHNA and YNFKEQ. The CDR3 extends over 14 amino acids. The junction had 3 bases not matched to a gene; V was cut back by 1 base and J by 5 bases. The CDR3: CASSQGTGFETQYF. CDR3 nucleotide sequence: TGTGCCAGCAGCCAAGGGACAGGGTTCGAGACCCAGTACTTC.

The chain has TRBV5-6 and TRBJ2-7, with 9 positions matching TRBD1. CDR3 length: 13 residues. The V gene's germline CDR1 is SGHDT and CDR2 YYEEEE. V shed 3 bases and J 7 bases; nucleotides not matched to a gene: 5. CDR3 in amino acids: CASSSGQGGEQYF. As DNA, the CDR3 is TGTGCCAGCAGCTCGGGACAGGGAGGGGAGCAGTACTTC. Full variable domain (missing parts from reference TRBV5-6 and TRBJ2-7): DAGVTQSPTHLIKTRGQQVTLRCSPKSGHDTVSWYQQALGQGPQFIFQYYEEEERQRGNFPDRFSGHQFPNYSSELNVNALLLGDSALYLCASSSGQGGEQYFGPGTRLTVT.

The CDR3 loop reads CASSHRREGLDTQYF. CDR3 bases: TGTGCCAGCAGTCACCGGCGGGAGGGCCTAGATACGCAGTATTTT. The J gene is TRBJ2-3, the V gene TRBV6-6; TRBD2 aligns across 9 bases. Germline V lookup: CDR1 MNHNY, CDR2 SVGAGI (reference sequence). This CDR3 is built from 15 residues. J was trimmed by 5 bases and V by 5 bases; bases with no gene match: 8.

This clone has only a few counts. The chain uses TRBV11-2 and TRBJ2-7; TRBD1 agrees at 7 bases. The trim removed 4 bases at V and 2 bases at J, leaving 5 bases unmatched. Germline CDR1 and CDR2: SGHAT and FQNNGV. The CDR3 loop spans 14 amino acids. CDR3 loop: CASSSLTGPYEQYF. The CDR3 nucleotides are TGTGCCAGCAGCTCTCTGACAGGGCCCTACGAGCAGTACTTC. Full variable domain (remainder filled in from reference TRBV11-2 and TRBJ2-7): EAGVAQSPRYKIIEKRQSVAFWCNPISGHATLYWYQQILGQGPKLLIQFQNNGVVDDSQLPKDRFSAERLKGVDSTLKIQPAKLEDSAVYLCASSSLTGPYEQYFGPGTRLTVT.

V is TRBV7-9 and J is TRBJ2-7; tentatively, D is TRBD1 (6 bases). V gave up 7 bases and J gave up 0 bases, with 13 bases separating them. The CDR3 totals 14 residues. Germline V gene lookup returns CDR1 SEHNR and CDR2 FQNEAQ (reference sequence). CDR3 DNA sequence: TGTGCCAGCACCAGGACAGCGAGCTCCTACGAGCAGTACTTC. This encodes CASTRTASSYEQYF.

The chain joins TRBV7-8 to TRBJ1-1; 9 positions agree with TRBD1. The V segment lost 3 bases and the J segment 0 bases; nucleotides outside the gene matches: 11. Germline CDR1 and CDR2: SGHVS and FQNEAQ. The length of the CDR3 is 18 residues. This chain's CDR3 is CASSLGGGTGNMNTEAFF. For the CDR3, the DNA is TGTGCCAGCAGCTTGGGGGGCGGGACAGGGAATATGAACACTGAAGCTTTCTTT.

This clone was seen once. The chain carries TRBV19 and TRBJ1-5; TRBD1 matches at 9 bases. In germline, CDR1 is LNHDA, CDR2 SQIVND (reference sequence). The CDR3 totals 14 residues. Trimming cost V 5 bases and J 6 bases; bases outside gene matches: 5. The CDR3 nucleotides read TGTGCCAGTAGTTTGACAGGGGGACTTCAGCCCCAGCATTTT. Amino acid sequence: CASSLTGGLQPQHF. The full variable domain, in which reference TRBV19 and TRBJ1-5 provide the parts outside the CDR3, is DGGITQSPKYLFRKEGQNVTLSCEQNLNHDAMYWYRQDPGQGLRLIYYSQIVNDFQKGDIAEGYSVSREKKESFPLTVTSAQKNPTAFYLCASSLTGGLQPQHFGDGTRLSIL.

This clone showed up just once. The V call is TRBV2, the J call TRBJ2-1; TRBD2 matches 9 bases. Per the germline V gene, CDR1 is SNHLY and CDR2 is FYNNEI. CDR3 length: 15 residues. The junction had 9 bases not matched to a gene; V was cut back by 7 bases and J by 5 bases. The CDR3 protein is CASTKSLAGNNEQFF. The CDR3 DNA reads as TGTGCCAGCACGAAGAGTCTAGCGGGGAACAATGAGCAGTTCTTC.